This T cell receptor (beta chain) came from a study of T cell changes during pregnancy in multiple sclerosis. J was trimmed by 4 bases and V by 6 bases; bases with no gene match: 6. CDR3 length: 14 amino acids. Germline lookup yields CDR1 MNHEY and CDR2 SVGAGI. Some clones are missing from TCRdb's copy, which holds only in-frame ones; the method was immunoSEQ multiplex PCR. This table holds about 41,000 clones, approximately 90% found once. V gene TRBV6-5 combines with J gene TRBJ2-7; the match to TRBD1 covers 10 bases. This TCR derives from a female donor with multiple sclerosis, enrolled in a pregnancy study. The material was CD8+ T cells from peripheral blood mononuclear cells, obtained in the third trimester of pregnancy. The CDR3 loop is CASRRDRGPYEQYF. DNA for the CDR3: TGTGCCAGCAGACGCGACAGGGGGCCGTACGAGCAGTACTTC.